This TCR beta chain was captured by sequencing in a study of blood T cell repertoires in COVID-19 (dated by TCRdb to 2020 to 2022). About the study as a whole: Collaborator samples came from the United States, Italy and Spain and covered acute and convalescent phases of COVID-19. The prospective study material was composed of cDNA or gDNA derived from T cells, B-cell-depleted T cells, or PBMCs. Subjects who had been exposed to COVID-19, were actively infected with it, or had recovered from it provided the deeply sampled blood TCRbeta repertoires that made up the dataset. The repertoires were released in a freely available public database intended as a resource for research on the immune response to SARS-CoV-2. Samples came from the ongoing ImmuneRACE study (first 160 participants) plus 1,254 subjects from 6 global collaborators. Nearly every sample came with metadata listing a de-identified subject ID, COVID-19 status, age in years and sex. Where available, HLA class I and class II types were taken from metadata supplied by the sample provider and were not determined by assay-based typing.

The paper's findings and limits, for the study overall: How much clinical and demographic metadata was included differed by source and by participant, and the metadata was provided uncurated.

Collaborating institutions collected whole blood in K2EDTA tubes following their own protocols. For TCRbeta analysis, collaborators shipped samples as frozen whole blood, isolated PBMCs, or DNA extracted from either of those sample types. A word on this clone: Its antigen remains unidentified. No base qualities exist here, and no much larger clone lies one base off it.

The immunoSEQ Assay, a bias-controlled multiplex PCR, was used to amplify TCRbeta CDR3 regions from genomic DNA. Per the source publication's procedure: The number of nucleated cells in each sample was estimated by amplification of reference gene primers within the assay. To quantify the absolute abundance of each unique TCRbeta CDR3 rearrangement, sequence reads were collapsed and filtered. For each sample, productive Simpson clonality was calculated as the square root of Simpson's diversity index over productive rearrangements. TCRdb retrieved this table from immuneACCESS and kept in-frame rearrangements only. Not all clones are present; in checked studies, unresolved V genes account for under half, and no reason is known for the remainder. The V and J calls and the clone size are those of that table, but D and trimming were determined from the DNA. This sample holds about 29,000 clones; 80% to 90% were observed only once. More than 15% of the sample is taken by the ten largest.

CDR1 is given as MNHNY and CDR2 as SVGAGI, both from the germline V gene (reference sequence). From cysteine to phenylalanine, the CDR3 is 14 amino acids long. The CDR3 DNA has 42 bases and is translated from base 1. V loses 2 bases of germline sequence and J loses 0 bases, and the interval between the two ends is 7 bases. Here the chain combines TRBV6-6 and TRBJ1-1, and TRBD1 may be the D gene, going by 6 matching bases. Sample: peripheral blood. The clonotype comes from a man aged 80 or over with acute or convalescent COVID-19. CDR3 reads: CASSYHRVNTEAFF. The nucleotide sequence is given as TGTGCCAGCAGTTACCACAGGGTGAACACTGAAGCTTTCTTT.